Sequencing of this T cell receptor (beta chain) was carried out in a study of cytomegalovirus exposure and HLA in healthy donors. 13 Jbeta primers and 60 Vbeta primers were used for the PCR. Sequencing used immunoSEQ multiplex PCR; TCRdb keeps in-frame clones, though not all of them. The table includes around 91,000 clones, roughly 78% detected once. The CDR3 length is 15 residues. Germline values: CDR1 SGHNT, CDR2 YYREEE (reference sequence). V lost 4 bases and J 6 bases, leaving 17 bases between the germline ends. Sequences were obtained from PBMCs. This chain uses TRBV5-4 with TRBJ2-1; D is perhaps TRBD1 (7 bases). The clonotype was recovered from a male donor in good health and CMV-seropositive. CDR3 protein: CASSRAEGAFNEQFF. The CDR3 DNA sequence: TGTGCCAGCAGCCGCGCGGAGGGGGCCTTCAATGAGCAGTTCTTC. The whole variable domain, remainder taken from reference TRBV5-4 and TRBJ2-1, is ETGVTQSPTHLIKTRGQQVTLRCSSQSGHNTVSWYQQALGQGPQFIFQYYREEENGRGNFPPRFSGLQFPNYSSELNVNALELDDSALYLCASSRAEGAFNEQFFGPGTRLTVL.